This T cell receptor beta chain was captured by sequencing in a study of blood T cell repertoires in COVID-19. Study-wide background: Samples representing acute and convalescent COVID-19 were sourced from the United States, Italy and Spain.

V was cut by 6 bases and J by 0 bases, with 11 bases left in between. The CDR3 has 13 residues. Germline V gene sequence: CDR1 SQVTM, CDR2 ANQGSEA. Original data processing: Cell counts per sample came from amplifying reference gene primers. The data were produced by immunoSEQ multiplex PCR, yet TCRdb's version contains in-frame clones alone and is incomplete. That table is the source of V, J and clone size, and D and trimming were worked out from the DNA. Of 50,000 to 75,000 clones listed, roughly 78% are singletons. This chain links TRBV29-1 with TRBJ1-1; possible D gene TRBD1, 5 bases. Sequenced input: peripheral blood. This receptor was taken from a man between 60 and 70 years old with COVID-19, enrolled during active disease. The CDR3 reads CSVGGGMNTEAFF. The CDR3 DNA sequence: TGCAGCGTGGGGGGAGGAATGAACACTGAAGCTTTCTTT.